The 2 T cell receptor beta chains reported below all come from one sample, sequenced in a study of T-cell reconstitution after alpha-beta-depleted transplantation in children. Library preparation (for TCRbeta) was performed with unique molecular identifiers. TCRdb recomputed calls from the PCR reads with MiXCR, one row per CDR3 protein. The table has more than 400,000 distinct CDR3 sequences, about an eighth seen once. Sequencing used PBMCs, mostly from graft donor cells, obtained 180 days after TCRalphabeta/CD19-depleted stem cell transplant. The receptors shown here come from a female patient aged 2 to 10 who had a stem cell transplant for aplastic anemia, so the T cells may come from the graft donor.

This clonotype occurred many times. The chain recombines TRBV20-1 with TRBJ2-3, with TRBD2 matching 13 bases. Germline V lookup: CDR1 DFQATT, CDR2 SNEGSKA (reference sequence). The J segment lost 3 bases and the V segment lost 6 bases, leaving 15 bases of the junction unmatched. This CDR3 region has 18 residues. CDR3 residues: CSASNPGLAGRLTDTQYF. The CDR3 DNA reads as TGCAGTGCCTCCAACCCGGGACTAGCGGGACGCTTGACAGATACGCAGTATTTT.

As concerns this clonotype: A read error is the likely source, as a far larger clone sits one nucleotide away. Without the conserved terminal phenylalanine or tryptophan, this CDR3 likely stems from a read error. The chain combines TRBV7-2 with TRBJ2-1; 7 bases line up with TRBD2. The CDR3 is made up of 15 amino acids. Germline loops: CDR1 SGHTA, CDR2 FQGNSA. V shed 0 bases and J 2 bases; nucleotides not matched to a gene: 1. The CDR3 bases are TGTGCCAGCAGCTTAGCGGGAGGGCCCTACAATGAGCAGTTCTCC. Protein sequence: CASSLAGGPYNEQFS.